Reported below is one T cell receptor beta chain. These data originate in a study of blood T cell repertoires in COVID-19. Overall study context: The United States, Italy and Spain provided the acute and convalescent COVID-19 samples. Sample material is recorded as cDNA or gDNA derived from T cells, B-cell-depleted T cells, or PBMCs.

In the study's own analysis: The authors estimated nucleated cell counts from reference gene primer amplification. Assay: immunoSEQ multiplex PCR; the TCRdb copy retains only in-frame clones and omits some. V and J calls plus clone size are reproduced from that table; the DNA served to infer D and trimming. The sample gives 160,000 or so clones, about four fifths of which show up once; about 11% is in the top ten. Germline CDR1 is SGHKS and CDR2 is YYEKEE (reference sequence). CDR3 length equals 15 residues. V was cut by 0 bases and J by 3 bases, with 13 bases left in between. The clonotype was recovered from a man aged 55 to 69 with active or convalescent COVID-19. Source material: peripheral blood. This chain uses TRBV5-5 with TRBJ2-7; a possible D gene is TRBD1 (6 bases). The CDR3 DNA reads as TGTGCCAGCAGCTTGGCCCCGGCAGGGGTCTACGAGCAGTACTTC. This codes for CASSLAPAGVYEQYF.